Sequencing of this T cell receptor beta chain was carried out in a study of blood T cell repertoires in COVID-19. Background on the study: Collection of acute and convalescent COVID-19 samples took place in the United States, Italy and Spain. From T cells, B-cell-depleted T cells, or PBMCs came the material, which was cDNA or gDNA.

Per the germline V gene, CDR1 is SGDLS and CDR2 is YYNGEE. V was clipped by 3 bases and J by 3 bases; unmatched bases: 16. The CDR3 totals 18 residues. In the source study's methods: Amplification of reference gene primers was used by the study to estimate nucleated cell counts. Clones were read by immunoSEQ multiplex PCR, and TCRdb kept only the in-frame ones, dropping some. V, J and clone size are those of that table, while D and trimming were read from the DNA. The sample lists over 85,000 clones, roughly 88% occurring once. The rearrangement joins TRBV9 to TRBJ2-7; TRBD2 agrees at 9 bases. The clonotype originates from a woman in her 70s with acute or convalescent COVID-19. The sample was peripheral blood. The CDR3 region is CASSGLRDSGSSLYEQYF. CDR3 DNA sequence: TGTGCCAGCAGCGGACTTCGGGATAGCGGGAGTTCTCTCTACGAGCAGTACTTC.